This is a list of T cell receptor beta chains from one sample in a study of shared clonotypes between healthy human individuals. Assay used: immunoSEQ multiplex PCR; TCRdb lists only in-frame clones, some missing. There are roughly 2,500,000 clones in the sample; roughly 93% occur only once, and 0.36% lies in the top ten. Sequencing was done on a sample of naive CD4+ T cells from PBMCs. All receptors derive from a young man in good health. Some clones in this sample may be carry-over from other donors' samples. CDR3s include the opening cysteine and the closing phenylalanine or tryptophan. D genes are given only for firm matches. A row's size may be missing; if present it is once, few, many or a size class.

J: TRBJ2-7; V: TRBV6-1; D: NA; size: once; DNA: TGTGCCAGCAGTGAAGATCCGGGGGCAAATCCTGGTGTGGGGGAGCAGTACTTC; CDR3: CASSEDPGANPGVGEQYF
J: TRBJ2-7; V: TRBV4-3; D: TRBD2; size: NA; DNA: TGCGCCAGCAGCCAAGATCGGGGGGGAGGGGTCTCCTACGAGCAGTACTTC; CDR3: CASSQDRGGGVSYEQYF
J: TRBJ2-7; V: TRBV25-1; D: TRBD2; size: NA; DNA: TGTGCCAGCAGCCGGAAGGGCGGGAGCCTACACGAGCAGTACTTC; CDR3: CASSRKGGSLHEQYF
J: TRBJ2-1; V: TRBV7-2; D: NA; size: NA; DNA: TGTGCCAGCAGCCTGGAAGGGCCCTTAGCGGTATACAATGAGCAGTTCTTC; CDR3: CASSLEGPLAVYNEQFF
J: TRBJ1-4; V: TRBV20-1; D: NA; size: NA; DNA: TGCAGTGCTAGCCGGGGTTCGGAACTGTTTTTT; CDR3: CSASRGSELFF
J: TRBJ2-5; V: TRBV28; D: TRBD2; size: NA; DNA: TGTGCCAGCAGTTTAGGCGGGGGGCGGGAGACCCAGTACTTC; CDR3: CASSLGGGRETQYF
J: TRBJ2-4; V: TRBV11-3; D: NA; size: once; DNA: TGTGCCAGCAGCTTAGGTGTGACCCCGGGAAACATTCAGTACTTC; CDR3: CASSLGVTPGNIQYF
J: TRBJ1-3; V: TRBV28; D: TRBD1; size: NA; DNA: TGTGCCAGCGCCGGGACAGGGGGCCGAAACACCATATATTTT; CDR3: CASAGTGGRNTIYF
J: TRBJ1-5; V: TRBV7-9; D: TRBD1; size: NA; DNA: TGTGCCAGCAGCTTATGGGGGACAGGGGCGTTCAATCAGCCCCAGCATTTT; CDR3: CASSLWGTGAFNQPQHF
J: TRBJ1-3; V: TRBV30; D: NA; size: NA; DNA: TGTGCCTGGAGTGTAGCTCGGACTTCTAGCTCTGGAAACACCATATATTTT; CDR3: CAWSVARTSSSGNTIYF
J: TRBJ1-2; V: TRBV15; D: NA; size: NA; DNA: TGTGCCACCAGCAAGCCGGGACAACTCAACTTC; CDR3: CATSKPGQLNF
J: TRBJ1-1; V: TRBV28; D: NA; size: NA; DNA: TGTGCCAGCAGTTTATGGAGCCCGGCAGGGCGGACTGAAGCTTTCTTT; CDR3: CASSLWSPAGRTEAFF
J: TRBJ2-7; V: TRBV7-3; D: NA; size: NA; DNA: TGTGCCAGCAGCTTACTCGGCCAAAGCTCCTACGAGCAGTACTTC; CDR3: CASSLLGQSSYEQYF
J: TRBJ1-2; V: TRBV18; D: NA; size: NA; DNA: TGTGCCAGCTCCAGTGTCGTGGGTTCCGACTATGGCTACACCTTC; CDR3: CASSSVVGSDYGYTF
J: TRBJ1-1; V: TRBV18; D: NA; size: NA; DNA: TGTGCCAGCTCACCAAGGCCTCGGGAGACTGAAGCTTTCTTT; CDR3: CASSPRPRETEAFF
J: TRBJ1-2; V: TRBV7-9; D: TRBD1; size: NA; DNA: TGTGCCAGCAAAGTGACAGGGGGAAGCTGGCAGGGCTACACCTTC; CDR3: CASKVTGGSWQGYTF
J: TRBJ2-2; V: TRBV6-5; D: NA; size: NA; DNA: TGTGCCAGCAGTTACTCTCAGGGCGGCACCGGGGAGCTGTTTTTT; CDR3: CASSYSQGGTGELFF